This entry lists 21 T cell receptor beta chains sequenced from one sample in a study of blood T cell repertoires in COVID-19. Sequencing used immunoSEQ multiplex PCR; TCRdb keeps in-frame clones, though not all of them. The table lists under 300,000 clones, roughly nine tenths of them singletons, with about 5.9% in the top ten. Sample: peripheral blood. The source is a man aged 55 to 70 with acute or convalescent COVID-19.

In its sample, this clone was seen once. The chain joins TRBV5-4 to TRBJ2-3; 12 nucleotides match TRBD2. Germline V gene sequence: CDR1 SGHNT, CDR2 YYREEE (reference sequence). Germline trimming cut 0 bases from V and 5 bases from J; bases unmatched to any gene: 7. CDR3 length equals 17 residues. Written as DNA, the CDR3 is TGTGCCAGCAGCTTGGCCAGGCTAGCGGGAGGGCAAGATACGCAGTATTTT. Its protein is CASSLARLAGGQDTQYF.

The V call is TRBV10-3, the J call TRBJ2-5, with D perhaps matching TRBD1 (5 bases). The CDR3 has 13 amino acids. Germline loops: CDR1 ENHRY, CDR2 SYGVKD. V dropped 6 bases and J dropped 3 bases, with 11 bases sitting between them. Here the CDR3 DNA reads TGTGCCATCAGCCGACAGATTGAAGAGACCCAGTACTTC. Its protein product is CAISRQIEETQYF.

In DNA, the CDR3 is TGTGCCAGCAGTTACTCAGCCGGGACAGGGGAGACCCAGTACTTC. Translation gives CASSYSAGTGETQYF. The chain carries TRBV6-2 or TRBV6-3 and TRBJ2-5; 9 bases are shared with TRBD1. This CDR3 has 15 amino acids. Trimming removed 0 bases from V and 5 bases from J; junction bases left unmatched: 4. CDR1 and CDR2 (germline): MNHEY, SVGEGT.

The chain has TRBV5-1 and TRBJ2-1, with D maybe TRBD2 (6 bases). The CDR3 loop spans 15 amino acids. V was pared by 4 bases and J by 2 bases, with 13 bases between. Germline V gene lookup returns CDR1 SGHRS and CDR2 YFSETQ. CDR3 in amino acids: CASSVERAPYNEQFF. In DNA, the CDR3 is TGCGCCAGCAGCGTAGAGCGGGCCCCCTACAATGAGCAGTTCTTC.

The chain is built from TRBV19 and TRBJ2-7, with 10 bases matching TRBD1. The germline CDR1 and CDR2 sequences are LNHDA and SQIVND (reference sequence). After removal of 5 bases from V and 1 base from J, the junction contained 5 bases not matched to a gene. The CDR3 length is 15 residues. The DNA for the CDR3 is TGTGCCAGTAGTGGCTTGGGACAGGGGTCCTACGAGCAGTACTTC. Translating it yields CASSGLGQGSYEQYF.

The chain is built from TRBV11-3 and TRBJ2-1; 11 positions agree with TRBD2. Germline trimming cut 4 bases from V and 8 bases from J; bases unmatched to any gene: 7. The CDR3 runs 15 residues. Germline V CDR1 and CDR2: SGHNT, YENEEA. CDR3 in DNA: TGTGCCAGCAGCTACGGAACTAGCGGGAGCGATGAGCAGTTCTTC. It yields the protein CASSYGTSGSDEQFF. The variable domain in full, with the rest retrieved from reference TRBV11-3 and TRBJ2-1, is EAGVVQSPRYKIIEKKQPVAFWCNPISGHNTLYWYLQNLGQGPELLIRYENEEAVDDSQLPKDRFSAERLKGVDSTLKIQPAELGDSAVYLCASSYGTSGSDEQFFGPGTRLTVL.

The CDR3 bases are TGTGCCAGCAGCCCGAGGGACAGGGACTCTGCACCCCTCCACTTT. Translated, it gives CASSPRDRDSAPLHF. The chain joins TRBV9 to TRBJ1-6, with 9 bases lining up with TRBD1. Germline assignment: CDR1 SGDLS and CDR2 YYNGEE. Trimming at V came to 4 bases and at J to 11 bases, leaving 10 bases not matched to a gene. The CDR3 has 15 residues.

In this sample, this clone turned up once. This chain connects TRBV19 to TRBJ1-5; D remains ambiguous. Trimming removed 3 bases from V and 0 bases from J, with 9 bases in between. The CDR3 is 15 amino acids. Germline CDR1 and CDR2: LNHDA and SQIVND (reference sequence). This CDR3 is CASSISYYSNQPQHF. In DNA, the CDR3 is TGTGCCAGTAGTATCTCCTATTATAGCAATCAGCCCCAGCATTTT.

The gene calls are TRBV5-1 and TRBJ2-7; no firm D call. The CDR3 spans 13 residues. Germline CDR1 reads SGHRS; CDR2 reads YFSETQ. Trimming pared 7 bases from V and 0 bases from J, leaving 11 bases between. For the CDR3, the DNA is TGCGCCAGCGCCCGAACAGCCTCCTACGAGCAGTACTTC. This sequence encodes CASARTASYEQYF.

V usage is TRBV5-4 and J usage is TRBJ2-5; 8 nucleotides match TRBD2. The J segment lost 2 bases and the V segment lost 1 base, leaving 4 bases of the junction unmatched. Germline CDR1 reads SGHNT; CDR2 reads YYREEE (reference sequence). This CDR3 region has 15 residues. The CDR3 is CASSLNLAGQETQYF. For the CDR3, the DNA is TGTGCCAGCAGCTTGAATTTAGCGGGGCAAGAGACCCAGTACTTC.

The J gene is TRBJ1-2, the V gene TRBV7-9; no definite D call. V lost 3 bases and J 8 bases, leaving 16 bases between the germline ends. The V gene's germline CDR1 is SEHNR and CDR2 FQNEAQ (reference sequence). The CDR3 runs to 14 residues. The CDR3 loop is CASSFGPDPVGYTF. The CDR3 coding sequence is TGTGCCAGCAGCTTTGGGCCAGATCCGGTGGGCTACACCTTC.

The rearrangement joins TRBV11-3 to TRBJ2-7; D perhaps matches TRBD1 (6 bases). This CDR3 has 17 residues. The ends were cut back, 5 bases at V and 1 base at J, with 21 bases in the middle. Germline V CDR1 and CDR2: SGHNT, YENEEA. The CDR3 region is CASSPRNHREFSYEQYF. In DNA, the CDR3 is TGTGCCAGCAGCCCTCGGAACCACAGGGAATTTTCCTACGAGCAGTACTTC.

The chain carries TRBV12-5 and TRBJ1-5; no clear D gene. Trimming removed 3 bases from V and 3 bases from J, with 18 bases in between. CDR1 LGHNT and CDR2 FRNRAP come from the germline V gene. There are 17 residues in the CDR3. CDR3 region: CASGLYRAQRPNQPQHF. DNA of the CDR3: TGTGCTAGTGGTTTATACAGAGCTCAAAGACCCAATCAGCCCCAGCATTTT.

This chain connects TRBV5-1 to TRBJ1-6; D is perhaps TRBD1 (6 bases). Germline CDR1 SGHRS, CDR2 YFSETQ. Trimming removed 1 base from V and 5 bases from J, with 13 bases in between. The CDR3 is made up of 16 amino acids. The CDR3 DNA reads as TGCGCCAGCAGCTTGCGGGACACGGAAAATAATTCACCCCTCCACTTT. This encodes CASSLRDTENNSPLHF.

The gene calls are TRBV7-9 and TRBJ2-7; D gene unclear. From germline, CDR1 is SEHNR and CDR2 FQNEAQ (reference sequence). CDR3 length equals 12 residues. V gave up 5 bases and J gave up 3 bases, with 8 bases separating them. The CDR3 protein is CASSTDFYEQYF. CDR3 bases: TGTGCCAGCAGCACCGACTTCTACGAGCAGTACTTC.

The CDR3 coding sequence is TGTGCCAGCAGTTTATCGTATGCCGGGACTCTAAACACCGGGGAGCTGTTTTTT. Amino acid sequence: CASSLSYAGTLNTGELFF. The chain employs TRBV27 and TRBJ2-2, with a possible D match to TRBD2 (6 bases). Germline V gene sequence: CDR1 MNHEY, CDR2 SMNVEV (reference sequence). CDR3 length: 18 amino acids. The V end lost 0 bases, the J end lost 2 bases, and 16 bases lay between the germline ends.

The chain joins TRBV28 to TRBJ2-5; TRBD1 matches at 12 bases. The CDR3 covers 16 residues. From germline, CDR1 is MDHEN and CDR2 SYDVKM. V gave up 4 bases and J gave up 3 bases; unmatched junction bases: 6. The CDR3 loop reads CASSSSGQGAEETQYF. In nucleotides, the CDR3 is TGTGCCAGCAGTTCATCGGGACAGGGGGCCGAAGAGACCCAGTACTTC.

The chain carries TRBV3-1 (or the pseudogene TRBV3-2) and TRBJ2-3; 10 bases fit TRBD2. V was pared by 2 bases and J by 3 bases, with 5 bases of the junction left unmatched. CDR3 length: 16 residues. Germline V lookup: CDR1 LGHDT, CDR2 YNNKEL (reference sequence). The CDR3 coding sequence is TGTGCCAGCAGCCAATCTAGCGGGAGCGGTACAGATACGCAGTATTTT. Translated: CASSQSSGSGTDTQYF.

The chain is built from TRBV6-5 and TRBJ1-4, with TRBD1 identical over 7 bases. Per the germline V gene, CDR1 is MNHEY and CDR2 is SVGAGI. V was clipped by 5 bases and J by 7 bases; unmatched bases: 7. The CDR3 sequence is 14 residues long. The CDR3 is CASSTRQGGEKLFF. The CDR3 region has the DNA TGTGCCAGCAGTACTCGACAGGGAGGTGAAAAACTGTTTTTT.

V and J are TRBV29-1 and TRBJ2-7, with D tentatively TRBD2 (5 bases). This CDR3 comprises 13 residues. Trimming cost V 3 bases and J 4 bases, with 13 bases left between them. In germline, CDR1 is SQVTM, CDR2 ANQGSEA. The CDR3 sequence is CSVEVARAYEQYF. The CDR3 coding sequence is TGCAGCGTTGAGGTAGCGAGGGCTTACGAGCAGTACTTC.

This clone was observed a few times. The CDR3 nucleotides are TGTGCCAGCAGTCCCCGCGTCGGGGAGCTGTTTTTT. It is translated as CASSPRVGELFF. The chain combines TRBV12-3 or TRBV12-4 with TRBJ2-2; D is unclear. Trimming cost V 5 bases and J 7 bases, with 8 bases left between them. CDR3 size: 12 residues.